The 12 T cell receptor beta chains given below trace back to one sample, sequenced in a study of beta chain features in type 1 diabetes. Study-wide results and limits: Across all four CD4+ subsets, people with type 1 diabetes showed modestly shorter TCRB CDR3s.

Reverse transcription of all isolated RNA meant that expressed TCRB transcripts were sequenced. TCRdb's table, derived via immunoSEQ multiplex PCR, lists solely in-frame clones and lacks some. The data show about 700,000 clones, about an eighth seen once. These TCRs' antigens remain unknown. The sample consisted of naive CD4+ T cells from blood. Receptors were obtained from a man between 18 and 35 years old with type 1 diabetes.

This clone was seen a few times. The V gene is TRBV30, the J gene TRBJ2-1; TRBD2 agrees at 15 bases. Losses at the gene ends were 3 bases for V and 9 bases for J; bases not matched to a gene: 6. The CDR3 extends over 15 amino acids. CDR1 and CDR2 from the germline V gene are GTSNPN and SVGIG (reference sequence). CDR3 loop: CAWSGLAGGLVEQFF. The CDR3 DNA reads as TGTGCCTGGAGCGGACTAGCGGGGGGGCTGGTTGAGCAGTTCTTC.

V usage is TRBV5-1 and J usage is TRBJ2-3, with D possibly matching TRBD2 (6 bases). Germline CDR1 reads SGHRS; CDR2 reads YFSETQ. The CDR3 is made up of 15 amino acids. Between the trimmed V and J ends, which lost 5 bases and 2 bases, there was a span of 15 bases. CDR3 DNA sequence: TGCGCCAGCAGTTTTCCGGGACTTCACACAGATACGCAGTATTTT. Its protein is CASSFPGLHTDTQYF. Based on the CDR3 plus reference TRBV5-1 and TRBJ2-3, the full variable domain is KAGVTQTPRYLIKTRGQQVTLSCSPISGHRSVSWYQQTPGQGLQFLFEYFSETQRNKGNFPGRFSGRQFSNSRSEMNVSTLELGDSALYLCASSFPGLHTDTQYFGPGTRLTVL.

V gene TRBV4-1 combines with J gene TRBJ2-6, with D perhaps matching TRBD1 (5 bases). The CDR3 is 17 amino acids. Germline V CDR1 and CDR2: MGHRA, YSYEKL. The V gene lost 1 base and the J gene lost 1 base, with 11 bases spanning the gap. The CDR3 loop reads CASSQAPRGSGANVLTF. The CDR3 DNA reads TGCGCCAGCAGCCAAGCTCCTAGGGGATCTGGGGCCAACGTCCTGACTTTC.

V and J are TRBV4-2 and TRBJ1-2; the D gene is possibly TRBD1 (6 bases). The CDR3 totals 16 residues. Trimming took off 3 bases at V and 0 bases at J, with 14 bases between the two ends. Germline CDR1 reads LGHNA; CDR2 reads YNFKEQ. The DNA of the CDR3 is TGTGCCAGCAGCCAGGACAGCTCGGGCTCTAACTATGGCTACACCTTC. Residues: CASSQDSSGSNYGYTF.

The chain employs TRBV5-1 and TRBJ1-4; D perhaps matches TRBD1 (5 bases). Looked up from germline, CDR1 is SGHRS and CDR2 is YFSETQ. The CDR3 has 15 residues. V lost 4 bases and J 3 bases, leaving 13 bases between the germline ends. The CDR3 DNA reads TGCGCCAGCAGCAGAACAGGAGAATCTAATGAAAAACTGTTTTTT. Its translation is CASSRTGESNEKLFF.

This clone was detected only a few times. This sequence joins TRBV7-2 and TRBJ2-3, with 8 bases that match TRBD2. The V gene's germline CDR1 is SGHTA and CDR2 FQGNSA. Unmatched junction bases numbered 13, after V lost 5 bases and J lost 0 bases. CDR3 length: 18 amino acids. CDR3 in amino acids: CASSPAGTGGPSTDTQYF. The CDR3 nucleotides read TGTGCCAGCAGCCCCGCGGGCACGGGGGGGCCAAGCACAGATACGCAGTATTTT.

There are a few counts of this clone. The chain is built from TRBV5-6 and TRBJ1-5; D is uncertain. Trimming removed 3 bases at V and 6 bases at J, with 19 bases between. The CDR3 spans 16 residues. Germline CDR1 is SGHDT and CDR2 is YYEEEE. CDR3 DNA: TGTGCCAGCAGCTCCAGAGAGAGGGCGATCGGTCAGCCCCAGCATTTT. The encoded protein is CASSSRERAIGQPQHF.

This clone was seen more than once but under ten times. This rearrangement joins TRBV28 to TRBJ1-2; TRBD1 agrees at 7 bases. Germline values: CDR1 MDHEN, CDR2 SYDVKM. The CDR3 contains 14 residues. Losses at the gene ends were 6 bases for V and 8 bases for J; bases not matched to a gene: 12. The CDR3 is CASSQGQDLWGYTF. CDR3 DNA: TGTGCCAGCAGCCAAGGACAGGACCTATGGGGCTACACCTTC.

This clone was seen a few times. J is TRBJ1-5 and V is TRBV4-1; D remains unclear. Germline CDR1 MGHRA, CDR2 YSYEKL. V dropped 0 bases and J dropped 6 bases, with 12 bases sitting between them. The CDR3 is 15 amino acids. The DNA for the CDR3 is TGCGCCAGCAGCCAAGATAAAAGTCTCGGTCAGCCCCAGCATTTT. The encoded protein is CASSQDKSLGQPQHF.

Only a few counts were recorded for this clone. The rearrangement links TRBV25-1 to TRBJ1-2; D is ambiguous. Germline lookup yields CDR1 MGHDK and CDR2 SYGVNS. Trimming stripped 4 bases from V and 4 bases from J, with 10 bases between. The CDR3 length is 13 residues. The CDR3 protein is CASSGQVFYGYTF. In DNA form, the CDR3 reads TGTGCCAGCAGTGGGCAGGTTTTCTATGGCTACACCTTC.

The chain combines TRBV29-1 with TRBJ2-3; a weak D match, TRBD1 (5 bases). CDR3 length: 13 amino acids. V lost 6 bases, J lost 1 base, and 11 bases lay in between. The germline CDR1 and CDR2 sequences are SQVTM and ANQGSEA. The chain's CDR3 is CSVQGGRTDTQYF. For the CDR3, the DNA is TGCAGCGTGCAGGGTGGCCGCACAGATACGCAGTATTTT.

The J gene is TRBJ2-5, the V gene TRBV6-1; 8 bases are a match to TRBD2. CDR1 MNHNS and CDR2 SASEGT come from the germline V gene. V trimming: 5 bases; J trimming: 5 bases; junction bases outside the gene matches: 10. CDR3 size: 15 residues. CDR3: CASSNRGSGAETQYF. Here the CDR3 DNA reads TGTGCCAGCAGTAACCGCGGTAGCGGGGCGGAGACCCAGTACTTC.